There are many counts of the clone carrying this T cell receptor beta chain. Its cognate antigen is unknown. Per donor, one heparinised blood draw averaged around 110 mL. These data are taken from a study of beta chain features in type 1 diabetes. Overall study findings and caveats: PCR, the amplification step, might favor shorter templates, equally in patients and controls. Naive, central memory and Treg TCRB repertoires appeared more alike in patients than in healthy donors.

The germline V and J ends were trimmed by 8 bases and 5 bases, with 12 bases remaining between them. The germline gives CDR1 SQVTM, CDR2 ANQGSEA. The CDR3 consists of 11 residues. What was sequenced were expressed TCRB transcripts, since all of the isolated RNA had been reverse transcribed. Sequencing of naive, central memory and regulatory T cell samples gave an average of around 4 million reads. TCRdb's copy holds only in-frame clones and misses some; the assay was immunoSEQ multiplex PCR. This repertoire shows about 360,000 clones, roughly 12% found once; its top ten account for about 0.017%. The V gene is TRBV29-1, the J gene TRBJ1-1, with D possibly matching TRBD1 (5 bases). Sequencing was performed on naive CD4+ T cells from blood. The clonotype was recovered from a man aged 18 to 30 in good health. The CDR3: CSIRVWTEAFF. In nucleotides, the CDR3 is TGCAGCATCAGGGTTTGGACTGAAGCTTTCTTT.